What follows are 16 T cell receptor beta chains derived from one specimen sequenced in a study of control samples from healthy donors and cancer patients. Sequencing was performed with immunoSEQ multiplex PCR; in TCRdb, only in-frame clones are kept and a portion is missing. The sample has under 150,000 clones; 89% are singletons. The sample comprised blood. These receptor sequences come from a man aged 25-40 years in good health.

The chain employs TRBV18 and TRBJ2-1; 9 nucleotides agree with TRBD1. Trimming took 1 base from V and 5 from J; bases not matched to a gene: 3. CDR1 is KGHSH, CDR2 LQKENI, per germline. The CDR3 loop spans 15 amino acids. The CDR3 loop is CASSPRTGDNNEQFF. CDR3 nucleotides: TGTGCCAGCTCACCACGGACAGGGGATAACAATGAGCAGTTCTTC.

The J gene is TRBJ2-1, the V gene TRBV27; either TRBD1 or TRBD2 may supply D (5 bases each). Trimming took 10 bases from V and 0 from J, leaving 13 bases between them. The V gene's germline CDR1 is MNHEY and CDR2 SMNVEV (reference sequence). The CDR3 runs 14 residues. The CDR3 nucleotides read TGTGCCACCGCCACAGGAGGCTCCTACAATGAGCAGTTCTTC. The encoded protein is CATATGGSYNEQFF.

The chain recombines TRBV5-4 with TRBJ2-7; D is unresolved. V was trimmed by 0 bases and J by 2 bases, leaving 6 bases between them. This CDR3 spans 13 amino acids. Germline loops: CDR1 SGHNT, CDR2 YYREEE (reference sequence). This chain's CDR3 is CASSLGHPYEQYF. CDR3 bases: TGTGCCAGCAGCTTGGGACATCCCTACGAGCAGTACTTC.

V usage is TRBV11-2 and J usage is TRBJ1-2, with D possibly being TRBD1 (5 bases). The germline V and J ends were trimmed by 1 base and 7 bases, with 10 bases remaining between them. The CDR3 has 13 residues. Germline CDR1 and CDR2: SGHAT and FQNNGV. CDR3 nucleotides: TGTGCCAGCAGCTTAGGGGCAGGGTTTGGCTACACCTTC. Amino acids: CASSLGAGFGYTF.

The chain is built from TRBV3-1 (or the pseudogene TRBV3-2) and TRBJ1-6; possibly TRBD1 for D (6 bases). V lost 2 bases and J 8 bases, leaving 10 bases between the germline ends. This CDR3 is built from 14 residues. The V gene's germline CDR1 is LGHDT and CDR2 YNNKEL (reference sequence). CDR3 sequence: CASSQSQGYSPLHF. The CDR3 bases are TGTGCCAGCAGCCAATCACAGGGTTATTCACCCCTCCACTTT.

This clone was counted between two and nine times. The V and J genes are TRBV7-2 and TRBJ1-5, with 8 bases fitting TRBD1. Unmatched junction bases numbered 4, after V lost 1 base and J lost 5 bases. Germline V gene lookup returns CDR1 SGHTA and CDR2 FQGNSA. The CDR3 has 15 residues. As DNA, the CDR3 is TGTGCCAGCAGCTTAGTCAGGGGGCTCGATCAGCCCCAGCATTTT. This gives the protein CASSLVRGLDQPQHF.

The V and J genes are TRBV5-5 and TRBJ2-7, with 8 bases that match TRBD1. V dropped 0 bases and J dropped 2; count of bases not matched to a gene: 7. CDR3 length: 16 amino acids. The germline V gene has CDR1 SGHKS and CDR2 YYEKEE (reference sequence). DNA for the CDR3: TGTGCCAGCAGCTTGGTTGCTGGGACAGGTGCCTACGAGCAGTACTTC. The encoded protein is CASSLVAGTGAYEQYF.

This chain's CDR3 is CASSPETGGPYGYTF. DNA of the CDR3: TGTGCCAGCAGCCCGGAAACAGGGGGACCCTATGGCTACACCTTC. The J gene is TRBJ1-2, the V gene TRBV7-2; TRBD1 aligns across 8 bases. This CDR3 comprises 15 residues. The ends lost 5 bases at V and 4 bases at J; junction bases unmatched: 9. Germline V gene sequence: CDR1 SGHTA, CDR2 FQGNSA. Based on the CDR3 plus reference TRBV7-2 and TRBJ1-2, the full variable domain is GAGVSQSPSNKVTEKGKDVELRCDPISGHTALYWYRQSLGQGLEFLIYFQGNSAPDKSGLPSDRFSAERTGGSVSTLTIQRTQQEDSAVYLCASSPETGGPYGYTFGSGTRLTVV.

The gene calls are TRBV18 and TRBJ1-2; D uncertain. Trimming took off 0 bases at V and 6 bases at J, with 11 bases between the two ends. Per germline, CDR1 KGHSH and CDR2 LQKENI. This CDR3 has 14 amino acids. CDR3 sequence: CASSPPERSHGYTF. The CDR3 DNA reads TGTGCCAGCTCACCACCGGAAAGGTCTCATGGCTACACCTTC.

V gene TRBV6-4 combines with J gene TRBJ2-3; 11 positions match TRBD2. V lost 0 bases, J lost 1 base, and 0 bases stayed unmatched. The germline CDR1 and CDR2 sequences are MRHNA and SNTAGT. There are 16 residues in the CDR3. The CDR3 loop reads CASSDSTSGGTDTQYF. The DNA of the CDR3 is TGTGCCAGCAGTGACTCGACTAGCGGGGGCACAGATACGCAGTATTTT.

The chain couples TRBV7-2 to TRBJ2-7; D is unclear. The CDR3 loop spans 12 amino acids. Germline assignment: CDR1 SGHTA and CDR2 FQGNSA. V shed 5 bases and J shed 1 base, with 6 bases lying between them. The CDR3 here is CASSPWSYEQYF. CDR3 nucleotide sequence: TGTGCCAGCAGCCCGTGGTCCTACGAGCAGTACTTC.

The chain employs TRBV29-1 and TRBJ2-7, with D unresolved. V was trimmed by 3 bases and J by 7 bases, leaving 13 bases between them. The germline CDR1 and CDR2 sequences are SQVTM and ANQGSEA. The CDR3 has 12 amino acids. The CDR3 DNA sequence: TGCAGCGTTGACCCCAGAGGCTGGGAGCAGTACTTC. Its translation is CSVDPRGWEQYF.

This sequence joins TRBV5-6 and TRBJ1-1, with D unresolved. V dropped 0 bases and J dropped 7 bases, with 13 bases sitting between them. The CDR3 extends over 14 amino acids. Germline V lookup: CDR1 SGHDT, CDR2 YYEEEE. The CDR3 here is CASSLAVGSGEAFF. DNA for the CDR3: TGTGCCAGCAGCTTGGCCGTGGGCTCCGGTGAAGCTTTCTTT.

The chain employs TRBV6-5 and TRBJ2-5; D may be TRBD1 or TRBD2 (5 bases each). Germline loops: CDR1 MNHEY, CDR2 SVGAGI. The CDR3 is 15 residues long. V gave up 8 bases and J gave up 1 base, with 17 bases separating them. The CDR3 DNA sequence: TGTGCCAGCGACTCGGGACGTCTGGGCCAAGAGACCCAGTACTTC. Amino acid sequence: CASDSGRLGQETQYF.

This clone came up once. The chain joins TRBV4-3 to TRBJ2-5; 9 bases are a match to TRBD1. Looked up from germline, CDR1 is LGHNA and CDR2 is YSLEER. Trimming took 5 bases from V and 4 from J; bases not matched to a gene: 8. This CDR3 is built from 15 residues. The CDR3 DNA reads TGCGCCAGCAGCAATGCCGGGACAGGGTTAGAGACCCAGTACTTC. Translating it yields CASSNAGTGLETQYF.

CDR3 residues: CASRPSTGSSYNEQFF. In DNA, the CDR3 is TGTGCCAGCAGGCCTTCAACGGGAAGCTCCTACAATGAGCAGTTCTTC. This chain connects TRBV7-9 to TRBJ2-1; D is perhaps TRBD2 (5 bases). The CDR3 is 16 residues long. Trimming took off 6 bases at V and 0 bases at J, with 15 bases between the two ends. Germline CDR1 is SEHNR and CDR2 is FQNEAQ (reference sequence).